A selection of T cell receptor beta chains follows, all from one sample in a study of blood T cell repertoires in COVID-19. Repertoires were generated with immunoSEQ multiplex PCR, while TCRdb's copy carries only in-frame clones and drops some. The sample has 100,000 to 150,000 clones, around 87% seen once. Input material: peripheral blood. These receptors all come from a man aged 50 or older with acute or convalescent COVID-19. CDR3s include the opening cysteine and the closing phenylalanine or tryptophan. Each record gives: V gene, CDR3 protein.

TRBV14,CASSQEARSNQPQHF
TRBV5-4,CASSFGRGTDTQYF
TRBV6-2/TRBV6-3,CASSYGRSPNQPQHF
TRBV6-1,CASSDYVGQGYSYEQYF
TRBV7-2,CASSLKPGYEQYF
TRBV6-5,CASSSQPGLEGYEQYF
TRBV19,CASTRPGGLSNQPQHF
TRBV6-2/TRBV6-3,CASSLGQGVSGYTF
TRBV30,CAWSVVGGLYGYTF
TRBV30,CAWSVSGLRYEQYF
TRBV9,CASSATSGRALNEQFF
TRBV29-1,CSAETTMGRGEAFF
TRBV18,CASSPARGPNYGYTF
TRBV6-5,CASTYRTGLVTEAFF
TRBV14,CASSQEVAYGYTF
TRBV7-2,CASSLVGVSRELFF